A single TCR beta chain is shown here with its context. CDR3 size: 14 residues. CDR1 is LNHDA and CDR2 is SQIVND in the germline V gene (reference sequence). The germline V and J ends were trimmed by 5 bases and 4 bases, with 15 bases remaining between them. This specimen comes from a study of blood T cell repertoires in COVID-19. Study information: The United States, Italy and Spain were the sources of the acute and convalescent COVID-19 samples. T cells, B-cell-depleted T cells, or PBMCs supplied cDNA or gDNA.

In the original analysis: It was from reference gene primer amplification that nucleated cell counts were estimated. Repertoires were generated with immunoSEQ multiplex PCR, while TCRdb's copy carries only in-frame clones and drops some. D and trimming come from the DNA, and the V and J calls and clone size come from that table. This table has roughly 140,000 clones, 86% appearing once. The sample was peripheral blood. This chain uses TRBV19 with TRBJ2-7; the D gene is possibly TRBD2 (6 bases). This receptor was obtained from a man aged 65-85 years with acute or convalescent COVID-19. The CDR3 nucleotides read TGTGCCAGTAGTTCCGGGGGTGATGTATACGAGCAGTACTTC. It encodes CASSSGGDVYEQYF.